This T cell receptor (beta chain) was identified during a study of T-cell memory formation after mild COVID-19. Study observations and caveats: CD4+ contracting clones lay mainly in CM and EM, CD8+ ones in EMRA. Day 15 to 85 contracting clones showed balanced CD4/CD8; later expanders leaned CD4+. What remained unconfirmed was the SARS-CoV-2 specificity of second-wave clones peaking on day 37.

TCRdb itself ran the 5' RACE reads through MiXCR, one entry per CDR3 protein. The table shows tens of thousands of distinct CDR3 sequences, with about a tenth occurring only once. The CDR3 is 15 amino acids. The germline CDR1 and CDR2 sequences are MNHEY and SVGAGI. V was clipped by 4 bases and J by 1 base, with 13 bases between them. Concerning this clonotype: What it binds is unknown.

Sequenced: PBMCs or a T cell subset sorted from them (not recorded which). This chain links TRBV6-5 with TRBJ1-1, with D possibly matching TRBD1 (6 bases). The TCR comes from a man aged 18 to 35 who had mild COVID-19 (a few samples of this study predate the infection). Cell type and time point are not known. The CDR3 sequence: CASSLGGGKNTEAFF. The CDR3 region has the DNA TGTGCCAGCAGTTTAGGAGGGGGGAAGAACACTGAAGCTTTCTTT.